This entry concerns a single TCR beta chain. What it recognizes is unknown. The assay was immunoSEQ multiplex PCR, and TCRdb's table has in-frame clones only and misses some. In the table there are tens of thousands of clones, more than 60% of which are singletons. In the ViraFEST assay, antigen-specific CD4+ clonotypes were identified by expansion after peptide-pool stimulation. The culture ran for approximately 9 days before CD4+ T cells were isolated. Infection dated between March and December 2020, before the Alpha, Beta and Delta variants reached the United States. CDR3 size: 13 residues. Germline trimming cut 6 bases from V and 12 bases from J; bases unmatched to any gene: 13. The data stem from a study of vaccination effects on CD4 cells after COVID-19.

This material consisted of CD4+ T cells from PBMCs cultured with a peptide pool, taken before COVID-19 vaccination. The receptor's source is a human donor who had a prior SARS-CoV-2 infection. The chain joins TRBV12-3 or TRBV12-4 to TRBJ2-7; 8 positions match TRBD2. CDR3 sequence reads: CASRTLREVRLYF. In DNA, the CDR3 is TGTGCCAGCAGAACCCTGCGGGAGGTCAGGCTGTACTTC.